The 21 T cell receptor beta chains listed next were all sequenced from one sample in a study of blood T cell repertoires in COVID-19. The method was immunoSEQ multiplex PCR; TCRdb's version includes in-frame clones alone and lacks a portion of them. The table records roughly 320,000 clones, around 92% of them present only once. Sequencing was performed on peripheral blood. The receptor source for this set is a woman in her twenties or thirties with COVID-19, enrolled during active disease.

The genes are TRBV9 and TRBJ2-5, with TRBD2 identical over 9 bases. Germline trimming cut 2 bases from V and 5 bases from J; bases unmatched to any gene: 7. CDR3 length: 15 amino acids. CDR1 is SGDLS and CDR2 is YYNGEE in the germline V gene. The CDR3: CASSVIAGVEETQYF. CDR3 DNA: TGTGCCAGCAGCGTCATAGCGGGGGTGGAGGAGACCCAGTACTTC. The complete variable domain, with remaining parts taken from reference TRBV9 and TRBJ2-5, reads DSGVTQTPKHLITATGQRVTLRCSPRSGDLSVYWYQQSLDQGLQFLIQYYNGEERAKGNILERFSAQQFPDLHSELNLSSLELGDSALYFCASSVIAGVEETQYFGPGTRLLVL.

This sequence joins TRBV3-1 (or the pseudogene TRBV3-2) and TRBJ2-3; TRBD2 is a possible D gene (5 bases). The germline V and J ends were trimmed by 1 base and 2 bases, with 10 bases remaining between them. The V gene's germline CDR1 is LGHDT and CDR2 YNNKEL (reference sequence). This CDR3 region has 15 residues. The CDR3 sequence is CASSQGELVTDTQYF. CDR3 nucleotides: TGTGCCAGCAGCCAAGGGGAGCTAGTCACAGATACGCAGTATTTT.

The chain joins TRBV9 to TRBJ1-3, with D hard to call. CDR3 size: 12 residues. Germline values: CDR1 SGDLS, CDR2 YYNGEE. With 3 bases removed from V and 3 bases from J, the gap between germline ends came to 4 bases. The CDR3: CASSEYGNTIYF. CDR3 nucleotides: TGTGCCAGCAGCGAATATGGAAACACCATATATTTT. Drawing the rest from reference TRBV9 and TRBJ1-3, the complete variable domain is DSGVTQTPKHLITATGQRVTLRCSPRSGDLSVYWYQQSLDQGLQFLIQYYNGEERAKGNILERFSAQQFPDLHSELNLSSLELGDSALYFCASSEYGNTIYFGEGSWLTVV.

The chain is built from TRBV12-5 and TRBJ1-3, with TRBD1 as a possible D gene (6 bases). V shed 2 bases and J shed 4 bases, with 18 bases lying between them. Germline V gene lookup returns CDR1 LGHNT and CDR2 FRNRAP. The CDR3 is 17 amino acids. The CDR3 spells CASGLITYREIGNTIYF. The DNA of the CDR3 is TGTGCTAGTGGTTTGATCACGTACAGGGAAATCGGAAACACCATATATTTT.

J is TRBJ2-2 and V is TRBV9; D call uncertain. The V gene's germline CDR1 is SGDLS and CDR2 YYNGEE. The CDR3 totals 14 residues. V lost 3 bases to trimming and J lost 7 bases, with 13 bases between them. CDR3 sequence (DNA): TGTGCCAGCAGCGAGCAGGTGGTAGGCGGGGAGCTGTTTTTT. This encodes CASSEQVVGGELFF.

The rearrangement links TRBV5-1 to TRBJ2-2, with D possibly matching TRBD1 (5 bases). The CDR3 loop spans 15 amino acids. Germline V gene lookup returns CDR1 SGHRS and CDR2 YFSETQ. V lost 0 bases, J lost 0 bases, and 6 bases lay in between. The chain's CDR3 is CASSLVGPNTGELFF. In DNA form, the CDR3 reads TGCGCCAGCAGCTTGGTGGGGCCGAACACCGGGGAGCTGTTTTTT.

This chain uses TRBV4-1 with TRBJ2-5, with D tentatively TRBD2 (6 bases). Looked up from germline, CDR1 is MGHRA and CDR2 is YSYEKL. There are 15 residues in the CDR3. V was shortened by 1 base and J by 5 bases, with 14 bases between the two germline ends. CDR3 bases: TGCGCCAGCAGCCAAGGTATACTAGCCGGGGAGACCCAGTACTTC. Translated, it gives CASSQGILAGETQYF.

This clone was seen at least ten times. This chain uses TRBV19 with TRBJ1-5; 8 nucleotides agree with TRBD1. J gave up 3 bases and V 5 bases, and 12 bases lay outside the gene matches. Germline V gene lookup returns CDR1 LNHDA and CDR2 SQIVND (reference sequence). The CDR3 consists of 17 residues. CDR3 coding DNA: TGTGCCAGTAGTCCCGCGGACAGGGATTGGGCCAATCAGCCCCAGCATTTT. As protein: CASSPADRDWANQPQHF.

In its sample, this clone was seen once. The V call is TRBV19, the J call TRBJ1-1; maybe TRBD1 (5 bases). The V end lost 7 bases, the J end lost 0 bases, and 12 bases lay between the germline ends. The CDR3 covers 14 residues. Per germline, CDR1 LNHDA and CDR2 SQIVND (reference sequence). This CDR3 is CASMTGAMNTEAFF. For the CDR3, the DNA is TGTGCCAGTATGACTGGGGCGATGAACACTGAAGCTTTCTTT.

Here the CDR3 reads CASSQDPGADTQYF. Written as DNA, the CDR3 is TGTGCCAGCAGCCAAGATCCGGGAGCAGATACGCAGTATTTT. V gene TRBV3-1 (or the pseudogene TRBV3-2) combines with J gene TRBJ2-3, with D possibly being TRBD2 (6 bases). The CDR3 extends over 14 amino acids. The V gene's germline CDR1 is LGHDT and CDR2 YNNKEL (reference sequence). Between the trimmed V and J ends, which lost 0 bases and 4 bases, there was a span of 8 bases.

The chain couples TRBV14 to TRBJ2-5; 7 bases are a match to TRBD1. Germline V gene lookup returns CDR1 SGHDN and CDR2 FVKESK. V shed 3 bases and J 7 bases; nucleotides not matched to a gene: 8. This CDR3 is built from 14 residues. The CDR3, as DNA: TGTGCCAGCAGCCAGTGGACAGGCGCATCGACCCAGTACTTC. Its translation is CASSQWTGASTQYF.

The chain has TRBV19 and TRBJ1-1, with a tentative D call TRBD1 (6 bases). The CDR3 contains 15 residues. Germline V CDR1 and CDR2: LNHDA, SQIVND (reference sequence). Trimming left V 1 base short and J 1 base short, with 10 bases between. CDR3 residues: CASSIGAGANTEAFF. In nucleotides, the CDR3 is TGTGCCAGTAGTATAGGGGCAGGGGCGAACACTGAAGCTTTCTTT.

The chain couples TRBV6-5 to TRBJ1-2; maybe TRBD1 (5 bases). Trimming stripped 6 bases from V and 3 bases from J, with 11 bases between. Germline V gives CDR1 MNHEY, CDR2 SVGAGI. The CDR3 is made up of 13 amino acids. CDR3 sequence reads: CASRGLGYYGYTF. CDR3 coding DNA: TGTGCCAGCAGGGGGCTGGGTTACTATGGCTACACCTTC.

V is TRBV3-1 (or the pseudogene TRBV3-2) and J is TRBJ1-1; tentatively, D is TRBD1 (6 bases). The germline V gene encodes CDR1 LGHDT and CDR2 YNNKEL (reference sequence). Trimming stripped 1 base from V and 3 bases from J, with 12 bases between. The CDR3 has 15 residues. Here the CDR3 DNA reads TGTGCCAGCAGCCAAGGGTGGTGGGGGCACACTGAAGCTTTCTTT. It translates to CASSQGWWGHTEAFF.

The V call is TRBV7-2, the J call TRBJ1-2; 7 bases align to TRBD1. Germline V gene data show CDR1 as SGHTA and CDR2 as FQGNSA. The CDR3 runs to 16 residues. After removal of 1 base from V and 7 bases from J, the junction contained 12 bases not matched to a gene. DNA of the CDR3: TGTGCCAGCAGCTTAGATGGACTGACAGGGTCGGGTGGCTACACCTTC. Its translation is CASSLDGLTGSGGYTF.

J is TRBJ2-1 and V is TRBV3-1 (or the pseudogene TRBV3-2), with 8 bases matching TRBD1. This CDR3 comprises 13 residues. Per the germline V gene, CDR1 is LGHDT and CDR2 is YNNKEL (reference sequence). V was clipped by 5 bases and J by 6 bases; unmatched bases: 3. This CDR3 reads CASSRQGTNEQFF. The CDR3 bases are TGTGCCAGCAGCAGACAGGGGACCAATGAGCAGTTCTTC.

Here the CDR3 DNA reads TGTGCCAGCAGCTTGGGGTCAGTTAACACTGAAGCTTTCTTT. Its protein is CASSLGSVNTEAFF. The V gene is TRBV5-4, the J gene TRBJ1-1; D is ambiguous. The length of the CDR3 is 14 residues. CDR1 is SGHNT and CDR2 is YYREEE in the germline V gene (reference sequence). Trimming took 0 bases from V and 2 from J, leaving 8 bases between them.

The chain recombines TRBV7-9 with TRBJ2-5; 8 bases match TRBD1. V lost 1 base to trimming and J lost 4 bases; unmatched junction nucleotides: 2. The CDR3 has 14 amino acids. The germline V gene has CDR1 SEHNR and CDR2 FQNEAQ (reference sequence). CDR3 in amino acids: CASSLGTGRETQYF. As DNA, the CDR3 is TGTGCCAGCAGCTTAGGGACAGGGAGAGAGACCCAGTACTTC.

The chain is built from TRBV5-6 and TRBJ2-3; weak D call: TRBD1 (5 bases). Trimming cost V 1 base and J 1 base, with 10 bases left between them. Germline loops: CDR1 SGHDT, CDR2 YYEEEE. The CDR3 has 15 amino acids. CDR3 region: CASSLWGRGTDTQYF. For the CDR3, the DNA is TGTGCCAGCAGCTTGTGGGGCAGAGGCACAGATACGCAGTATTTT.

The chain employs TRBV18 and TRBJ2-5; weak D call: TRBD2 (6 bases). Germline CDR1 KGHSH, CDR2 LQKENI. This CDR3 has 15 amino acids. V dropped 2 bases and J dropped 1 base, with 11 bases sitting between them. The CDR3 DNA follows: TGTGCCAGCTCACCATCGGAGGGGAGCCAAGAGACCCAGTACTTC. Its translation is CASSPSEGSQETQYF.

V usage is TRBV5-5 and J usage is TRBJ1-1, with TRBD1 matching over 10 bases. The V and J ends lost 4 bases and 10 bases, in that order; junction bases with no gene match: 10. The CDR3 spans 14 residues. CDR1 SGHKS and CDR2 YYEKEE come from the germline V gene (reference sequence). The CDR3 DNA reads TGTGCCAGCAGCACGGGGACAGGGGTAAGGCGAGCTTTCTTT. Residues: CASSTGTGVRRAFF.